The clone carrying this TCR beta chain was counted only a few times. No antigen is known for it. This sample stems from a study of beta chain features in type 1 diabetes. General study findings and limits: In type 1 diabetes patients, VDJ junctions had fewer insertions; deletions at these junctions were more frequent. The study found moderately but significantly shorter TCRB CDR3s in all four CD4+ subsets of Type 1 diabetes patients.

The CDR3 extends over 15 amino acids. Trimming took off 7 bases at V and 4 bases at J, with 16 bases between the two ends. Germline CDR1 SEHNR, CDR2 FQNEAQ (reference sequence). The sequenced template was cDNA made from the entire isolated RNA. Clones were sequenced by immunoSEQ multiplex PCR, and TCRdb holds only the in-frame ones, with some missing. The top ten hold approximately 0.043% of the sample, which has hundreds of thousands of clones, 11% to 15% seen once. One heparinised blood draw averaging roughly 120 mL was given by each donor. The chain links TRBV7-9 to TRBJ2-2, with a weak D call TRBD2 (6 bases). Source material: naive CD4+ T cells from blood. The receptor was derived from a man between 18 and 35 years old with type 1 diabetes. CDR3 nucleotides: TGTGCCAGCACCCAGAAGGGTAGCGGCACCGGGGAGCTGTTTTTT. This translates into CASTQKGSGTGELFF.